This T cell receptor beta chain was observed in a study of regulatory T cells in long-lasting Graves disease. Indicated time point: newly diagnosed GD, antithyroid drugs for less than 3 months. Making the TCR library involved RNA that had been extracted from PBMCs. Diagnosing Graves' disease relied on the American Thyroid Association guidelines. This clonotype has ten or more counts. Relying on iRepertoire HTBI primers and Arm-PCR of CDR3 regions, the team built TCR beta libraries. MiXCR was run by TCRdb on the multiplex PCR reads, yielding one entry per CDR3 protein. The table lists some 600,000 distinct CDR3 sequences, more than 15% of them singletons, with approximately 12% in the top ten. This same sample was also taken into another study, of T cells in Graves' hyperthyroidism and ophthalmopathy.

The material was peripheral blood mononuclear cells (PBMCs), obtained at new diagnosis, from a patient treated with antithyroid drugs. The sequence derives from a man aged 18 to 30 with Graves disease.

In DNA form, the CDR3 reads TGTGCCAGCAGTTTATTGGAACGTGGCAGGATGGAAGAAAAACTGTTTTTT. Protein sequence: CASSLLERGRMEEKLFF. The V gene is TRBV28, the J gene TRBJ1-4, with D hard to call. Trimming left V 1 base short and J 8 bases short, with 20 bases between. CDR1 and CDR2 from the germline V gene are MDHEN and SYDVKM. There are 17 residues in the CDR3.